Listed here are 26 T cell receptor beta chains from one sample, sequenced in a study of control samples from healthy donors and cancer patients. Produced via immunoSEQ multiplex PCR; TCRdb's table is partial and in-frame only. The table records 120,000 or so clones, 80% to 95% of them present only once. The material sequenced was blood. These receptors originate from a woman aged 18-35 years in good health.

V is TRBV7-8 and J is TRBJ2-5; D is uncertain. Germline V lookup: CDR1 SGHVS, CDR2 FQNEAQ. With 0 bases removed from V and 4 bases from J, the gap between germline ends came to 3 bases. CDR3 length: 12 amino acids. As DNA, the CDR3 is TGTGCCAGCAGCTTAGCTCTAGAGACCCAGTACTTC. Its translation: CASSLALETQYF.

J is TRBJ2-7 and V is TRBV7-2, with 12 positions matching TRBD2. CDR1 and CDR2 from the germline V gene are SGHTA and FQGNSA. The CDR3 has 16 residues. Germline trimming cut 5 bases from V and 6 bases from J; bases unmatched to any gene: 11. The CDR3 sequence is CASSDPSSGGAGEQYF. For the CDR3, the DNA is TGTGCCAGCAGCGACCCCTCTAGCGGGGGGGCCGGCGAGCAGTACTTC.

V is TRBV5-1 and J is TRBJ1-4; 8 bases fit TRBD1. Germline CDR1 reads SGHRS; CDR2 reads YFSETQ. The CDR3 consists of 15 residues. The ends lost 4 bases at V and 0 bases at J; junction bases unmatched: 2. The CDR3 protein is CASSPQGATNEKLFF. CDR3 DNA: TGCGCCAGCAGCCCACAGGGGGCAACTAATGAAAAACTGTTTTTT.

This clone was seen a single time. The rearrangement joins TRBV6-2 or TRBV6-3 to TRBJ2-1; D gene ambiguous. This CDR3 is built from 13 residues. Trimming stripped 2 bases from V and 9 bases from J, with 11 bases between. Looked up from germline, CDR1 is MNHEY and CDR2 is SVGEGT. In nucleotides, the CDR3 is TGTGCCAGCAGTTACGCCGTATGGCTTGAGCAGTTCTTC. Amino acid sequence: CASSYAVWLEQFF.

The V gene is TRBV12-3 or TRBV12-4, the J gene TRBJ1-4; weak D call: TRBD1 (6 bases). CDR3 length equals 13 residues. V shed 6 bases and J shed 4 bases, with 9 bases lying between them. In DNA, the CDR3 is TGTGCCAGCAGGGGACAAGTTAATGAAAAACTGTTTTTT. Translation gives CASRGQVNEKLFF.

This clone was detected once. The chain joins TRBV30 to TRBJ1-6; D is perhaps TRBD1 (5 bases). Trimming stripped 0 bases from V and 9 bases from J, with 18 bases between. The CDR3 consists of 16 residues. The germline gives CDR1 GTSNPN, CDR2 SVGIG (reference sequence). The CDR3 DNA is TGTGCCTGGAGTGTAGGGGAATGGGGTAGGAGTTCACCCCTCCACTTT. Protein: CAWSVGEWGRSSPLHF.

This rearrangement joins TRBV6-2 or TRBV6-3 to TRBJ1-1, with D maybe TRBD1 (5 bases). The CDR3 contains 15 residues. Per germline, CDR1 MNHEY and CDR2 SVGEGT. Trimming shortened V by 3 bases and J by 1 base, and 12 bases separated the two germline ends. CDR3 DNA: TGTGCCAGCAGTTATTCCAGGAGGGGGAACACTGAAGCTTTCTTT. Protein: CASSYSRRGNTEAFF.

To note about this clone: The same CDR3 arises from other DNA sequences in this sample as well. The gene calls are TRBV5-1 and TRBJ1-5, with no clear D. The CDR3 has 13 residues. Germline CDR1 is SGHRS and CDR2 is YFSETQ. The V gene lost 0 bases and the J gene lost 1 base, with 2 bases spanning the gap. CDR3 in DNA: TGCGCCAGCAGCTTGGACAGCAATCAGCCCCAGCATTTT. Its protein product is CASSLDSNQPQHF.

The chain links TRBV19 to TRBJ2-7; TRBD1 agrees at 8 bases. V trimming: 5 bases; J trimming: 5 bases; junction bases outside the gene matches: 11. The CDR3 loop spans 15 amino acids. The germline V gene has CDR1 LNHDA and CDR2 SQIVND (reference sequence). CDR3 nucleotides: TGTGCCAGTAGTCGTTTGGGGGACAGGAGGAACGAGCAGTACTTC. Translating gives CASSRLGDRRNEQYF. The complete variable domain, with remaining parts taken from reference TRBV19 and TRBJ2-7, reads DGGITQSPKYLFRKEGQNVTLSCEQNLNHDAMYWYRQDPGQGLRLIYYSQIVNDFQKGDIAEGYSVSREKKESFPLTVTSAQKNPTAFYLCASSRLGDRRNEQYFGPGTRLTVT.

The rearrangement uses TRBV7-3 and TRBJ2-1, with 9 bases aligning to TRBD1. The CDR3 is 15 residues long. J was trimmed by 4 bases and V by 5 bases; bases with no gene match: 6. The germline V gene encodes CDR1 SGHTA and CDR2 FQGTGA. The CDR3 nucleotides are TGTGCCAGCAGCCTCCGGGACAGGGCATACAATGAGCAGTTCTTC. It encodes CASSLRDRAYNEQFF.

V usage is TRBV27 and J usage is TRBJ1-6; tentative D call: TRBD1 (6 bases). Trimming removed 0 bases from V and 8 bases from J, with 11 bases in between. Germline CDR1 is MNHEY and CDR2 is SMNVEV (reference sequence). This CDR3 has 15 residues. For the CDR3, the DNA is TGTGCCAGCAGTTTATCGGCGGACAGAGATTCACCCCTCCACTTT. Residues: CASSLSADRDSPLHF.

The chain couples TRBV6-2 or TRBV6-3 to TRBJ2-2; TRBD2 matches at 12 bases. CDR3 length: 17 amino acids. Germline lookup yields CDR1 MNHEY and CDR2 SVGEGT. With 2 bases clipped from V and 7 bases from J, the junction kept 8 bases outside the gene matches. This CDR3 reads CASSYPGTSGLNGELFF. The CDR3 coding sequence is TGTGCCAGCAGTTACCCCGGGACTAGCGGGCTCAACGGGGAGCTGTTTTTT.

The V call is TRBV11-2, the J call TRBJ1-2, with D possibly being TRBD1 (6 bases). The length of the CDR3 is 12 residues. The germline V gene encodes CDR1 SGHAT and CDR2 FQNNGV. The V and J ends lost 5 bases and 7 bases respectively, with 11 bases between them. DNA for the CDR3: TGTGCCAGCAGCATCGGACAGATTGGCTACACCTTC. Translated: CASSIGQIGYTF.

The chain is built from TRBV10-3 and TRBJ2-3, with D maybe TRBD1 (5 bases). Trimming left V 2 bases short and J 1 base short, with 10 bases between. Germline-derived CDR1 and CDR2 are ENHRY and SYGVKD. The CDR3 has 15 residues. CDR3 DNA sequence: TGTGCCATCAGTGAGAGGGGTCAGGGCACAGATACGCAGTATTTT. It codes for CAISERGQGTDTQYF.

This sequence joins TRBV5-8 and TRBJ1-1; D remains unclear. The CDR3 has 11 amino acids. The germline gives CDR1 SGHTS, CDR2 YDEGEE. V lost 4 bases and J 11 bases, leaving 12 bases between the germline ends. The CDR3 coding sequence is TGTGCCAGCAGCCTGTATGCTGGGGCTTTCTTT. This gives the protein CASSLYAGAFF.

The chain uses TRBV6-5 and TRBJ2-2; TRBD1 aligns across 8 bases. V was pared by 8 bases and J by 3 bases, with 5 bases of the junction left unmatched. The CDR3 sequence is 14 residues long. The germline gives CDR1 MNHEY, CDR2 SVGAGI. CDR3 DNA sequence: TGTGCCAGCTCGGACAGGGCGGACACCGGGGAGCTGTTTTTT. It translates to CASSDRADTGELFF.

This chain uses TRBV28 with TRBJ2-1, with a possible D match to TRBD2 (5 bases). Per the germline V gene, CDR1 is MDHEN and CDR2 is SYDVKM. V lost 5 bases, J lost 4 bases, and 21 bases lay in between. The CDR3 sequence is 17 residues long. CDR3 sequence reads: CASSPANGAGPYNEQFF. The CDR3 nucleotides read TGTGCCAGCAGTCCCGCGAACGGCGCGGGTCCTTACAATGAGCAGTTCTTC.

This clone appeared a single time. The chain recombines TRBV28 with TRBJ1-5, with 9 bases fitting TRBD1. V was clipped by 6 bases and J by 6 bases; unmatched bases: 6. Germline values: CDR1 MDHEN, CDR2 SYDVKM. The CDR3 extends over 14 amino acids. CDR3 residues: CASRGDRAVQPQHF. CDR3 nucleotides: TGTGCCAGCAGGGGGGACAGGGCTGTTCAGCCCCAGCATTTT.

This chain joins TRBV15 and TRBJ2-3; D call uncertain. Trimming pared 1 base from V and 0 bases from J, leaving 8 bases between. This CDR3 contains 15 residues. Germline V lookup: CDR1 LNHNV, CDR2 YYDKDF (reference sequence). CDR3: CATSRGTPSTDTQYF. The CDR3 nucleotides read TGTGCCACCAGCAGAGGAACACCAAGCACAGATACGCAGTATTTT.

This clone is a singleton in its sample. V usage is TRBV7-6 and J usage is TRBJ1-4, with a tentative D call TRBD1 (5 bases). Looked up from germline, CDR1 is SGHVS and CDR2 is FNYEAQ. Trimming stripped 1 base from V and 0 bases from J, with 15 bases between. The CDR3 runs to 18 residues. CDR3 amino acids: CASSLVSGWEATNEKLFF. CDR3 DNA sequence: TGTGCCAGCAGCTTAGTGTCAGGGTGGGAGGCAACTAATGAAAAACTGTTTTTT.

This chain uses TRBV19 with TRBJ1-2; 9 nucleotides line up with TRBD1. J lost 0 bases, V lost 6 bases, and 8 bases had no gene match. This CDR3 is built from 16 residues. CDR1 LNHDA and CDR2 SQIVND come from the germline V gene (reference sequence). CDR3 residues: CASRPGQGRPNYGYTF. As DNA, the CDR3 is TGTGCCAGTAGACCCGGACAGGGGCGACCTAACTATGGCTACACCTTC.

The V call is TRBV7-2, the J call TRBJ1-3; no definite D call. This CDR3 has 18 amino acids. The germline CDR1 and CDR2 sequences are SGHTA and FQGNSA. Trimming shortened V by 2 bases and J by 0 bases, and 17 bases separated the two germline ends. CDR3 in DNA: TGTGCCAGCAGCTTAAAGGCTTCTGTGGGTCGCTCTGGAAACACCATATATTTT. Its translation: CASSLKASVGRSGNTIYF.

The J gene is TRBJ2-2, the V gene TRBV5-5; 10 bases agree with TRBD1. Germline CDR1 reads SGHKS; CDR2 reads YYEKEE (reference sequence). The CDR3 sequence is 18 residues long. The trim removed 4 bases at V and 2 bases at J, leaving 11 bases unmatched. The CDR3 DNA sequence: TGTGCCAGCAGCCCACTAACCGGGACAGGGGTTAACACCGGGGAGCTGTTTTTT. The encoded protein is CASSPLTGTGVNTGELFF.

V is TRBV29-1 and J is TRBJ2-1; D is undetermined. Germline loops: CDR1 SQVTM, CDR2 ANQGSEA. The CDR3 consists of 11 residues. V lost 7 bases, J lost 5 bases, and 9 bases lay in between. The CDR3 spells CSGGFDNEQFF. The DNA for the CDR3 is TGCAGCGGAGGATTTGACAATGAGCAGTTCTTC.

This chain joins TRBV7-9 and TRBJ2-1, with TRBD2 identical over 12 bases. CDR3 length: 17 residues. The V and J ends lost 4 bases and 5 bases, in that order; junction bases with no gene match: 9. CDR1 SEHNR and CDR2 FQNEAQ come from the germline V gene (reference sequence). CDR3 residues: CASSSHSGLAGNNEQFF. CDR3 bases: TGTGCCAGCAGCTCCCACAGTGGACTAGCGGGAAACAATGAGCAGTTCTTC.

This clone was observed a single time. CDR3 sequence reads: CASSADSGVWVGVTF. The CDR3 DNA is TGTGCCAGCAGCGCCGACTCAGGCGTGTGGGTGGGAGTCACCTTC. The chain joins TRBV9 to TRBJ1-2; D gene uncertain. The CDR3 extends over 15 amino acids. V was trimmed by 3 bases and J by 13 bases, leaving 25 bases between them. In germline, CDR1 is SGDLS, CDR2 YYNGEE. The whole variable domain, filled in from reference TRBV9 and TRBJ1-2, reads DSGVTQTPKHLITATGQRVTLRCSPRSGDLSVYWYQQSLDQGLQFLIQYYNGEERAKGNILERFSAQQFPDLHSELNLSSLELGDSALYFCASSADSGVWVGVTFGSGTRLTVV.